The 20 T cell receptor beta chains below come from one sample, sequenced in a study of blood T cell repertoires in COVID-19. The repertoire was sequenced with immunoSEQ multiplex PCR; TCRdb's copy has only in-frame clones and lacks some. This table holds approximately 250,000 clones, roughly 88% found once. The source material was PBMCs or T cells enriched from blood (not recorded which). The receptors were sampled from a middle-aged woman who had been exposed to COVID-19.

V and J are TRBV4-1 and TRBJ1-5; 7 nucleotides match TRBD1. The germline CDR1 and CDR2 sequences are MGHRA and YSYEKL. V dropped 2 bases and J dropped 7; count of bases not matched to a gene: 5. CDR3 length: 14 amino acids. CDR3 DNA sequence: TGCGCCAGCAGCCAACAAGACAGGGACCAGCCCCAGCATTTT. Protein product: CASSQQDRDQPQHF.

V and J are TRBV5-1 and TRBJ1-2, with 9 bases that match TRBD1. Germline CDR1 SGHRS, CDR2 YFSETQ. With 4 bases clipped from V and 4 bases from J, the junction kept 14 bases outside the gene matches. This CDR3 comprises 17 residues. This CDR3 reads CASSPGQGGGQGYGYTF. The CDR3 DNA reads TGCGCCAGCAGCCCGGGACAGGGAGGAGGGCAGGGCTATGGCTACACCTTC.

V is TRBV30 and J is TRBJ1-4; tentatively, D is TRBD1 (5 bases). There are 13 residues in the CDR3. Germline assignment: CDR1 GTSNPN and CDR2 SVGIG (reference sequence). V gave up 2 bases and J gave up 4 bases, with 8 bases separating them. CDR3 region: CAWSQGLNEKLFF. The CDR3, as DNA: TGTGCCTGGAGTCAGGGTCTTAATGAAAAACTGTTTTTT.

The table lists this clone with a count of one. The V and J genes are TRBV24-1 and TRBJ2-5, with 8 bases that match TRBD2. The CDR3 totals 15 residues. Germline V gene lookup returns CDR1 KGHDR and CDR2 SFDVKD. J gave up 5 bases and V 6 bases, and 10 bases lay outside the gene matches. The CDR3 sequence is CATSLSSGRGETQYF. The CDR3 DNA is TGTGCCACCAGTTTATCGAGCGGGAGAGGCGAGACCCAGTACTTC.

This clone was recorded only once. The chain uses TRBV2 and TRBJ2-3; 7 positions match TRBD1. There are 15 residues in the CDR3. V shed 4 bases, J shed 0 bases, and the junction held 4 bases outside the gene matches. The germline CDR1 and CDR2 sequences are SNHLY and FYNNEI. The CDR3 bases are TGTGCCAGCAGTGCTGACAGGGCCAGCACAGATACGCAGTATTTT. Translated: CASSADRASTDTQYF.

The chain is built from TRBV27 and TRBJ2-7, with 9 bases aligning to TRBD1. Germline lookup yields CDR1 MNHEY and CDR2 SMNVEV (reference sequence). V dropped 3 bases and J dropped 3; count of bases not matched to a gene: 6. CDR3 length equals 15 residues. The CDR3 bases are TGTGCCAGCAGTTTGGGACAGGGTTTTTTCTACGAGCAGTACTTC. Protein sequence: CASSLGQGFFYEQYF.

The chain joins TRBV7-2 to TRBJ1-1; maybe TRBD1 (5 bases). Trimming pared 1 base from V and 5 bases from J, leaving 14 bases between. CDR1 is SGHTA, CDR2 FQGNSA, per germline. This CDR3 contains 15 residues. In nucleotides, the CDR3 is TGTGCCAGCAGCTTAGGTGGGGGGAGAGGGACTGAAGCTTTCTTT. As protein: CASSLGGGRGTEAFF.

The rearrangement links TRBV5-1 to TRBJ2-3; TRBD1 is a possible D gene (6 bases). This CDR3 spans 11 amino acids. Trimming took off 7 bases at V and 6 bases at J, with 9 bases between the two ends. CDR1 is SGHRS and CDR2 is YFSETQ in the germline V gene. In nucleotides, the CDR3 is TGCGCCAGCGGTACAGGGGATACGCAGTATTTT. Amino acids: CASGTGDTQYF.

The V call is TRBV4-3, the J call TRBJ1-1, with D uncertain. V was trimmed by 0 bases and J by 8 bases, leaving 10 bases between them. Germline assignment: CDR1 LGHNA and CDR2 YSLEER. The CDR3 is made up of 13 amino acids. CDR3 coding DNA: TGCGCCAGCAGCCAAGAGGGCCCGGGAGAAGCTTTCTTT. It codes for CASSQEGPGEAFF.

This clone was detected only a few times. V usage is TRBV4-1 and J usage is TRBJ1-4; TRBD1 matches 7 bases. This CDR3 has 15 amino acids. J gave up 5 bases and V 3 bases, and 6 bases lay outside the gene matches. Germline V gene data show CDR1 as MGHRA and CDR2 as YSYEKL. The CDR3 bases are TGCGCCAGCAGCCACCAGGACAGGCAAAATGAAAAACTGTTTTTT. It specifies CASSHQDRQNEKLFF.

This chain links TRBV7-9 with TRBJ1-2; D is unclear. Germline values: CDR1 SEHNR, CDR2 FQNEAQ (reference sequence). CDR3 length: 16 amino acids. Trimming took 1 base from V and 5 from J, leaving 17 bases between them. For the CDR3, the DNA is TGTGCCAGCAGCTTAGTTGGCTCCACATCCCATTATGGCTACACCTTC. Its translation: CASSLVGSTSHYGYTF.

This chain's CDR3 is CASSPTGTPSGNTIYF. The CDR3 DNA follows: TGTGCCAGCAGCCCGACAGGGACCCCCTCTGGAAACACCATATATTTT. V is TRBV28 and J is TRBJ1-3; 7 nucleotides match TRBD1. Trimming took 6 bases from V and 0 from J; bases not matched to a gene: 8. From germline, CDR1 is MDHEN and CDR2 SYDVKM. This CDR3 has 16 amino acids.

CDR3 amino acids: CASSPAGIHLGEQYV. CDR3 DNA sequence: TGTGCCAGCTCACCGGCCGGGATCCATTTGGGCGAGCAGTACGTC. The chain combines TRBV18 with TRBJ2-7; D is possibly TRBD2 (5 bases). Germline CDR1 reads KGHSH; CDR2 reads LQKENI. The CDR3 has 15 amino acids. V lost 3 bases, J lost 6 bases, and 18 bases lay in between.

The genes are TRBV25-1 and TRBJ1-1; 8 positions agree with TRBD1. CDR1 MGHDK and CDR2 SYGVNS come from the germline V gene. The CDR3 is 15 amino acids. V lost 5 bases and J lost 6; bases outside the gene matches: 11. CDR3 protein: CASSRPGTGPSEAFF. The CDR3 DNA is TGTGCCAGCAGTAGACCCGGGACAGGCCCATCTGAAGCTTTCTTT.

V is TRBV5-1 and J is TRBJ1-3; maybe TRBD1 (5 bases). Germline V gene data show CDR1 as SGHRS and CDR2 as YFSETQ. The CDR3 covers 18 residues. V lost 0 bases and J 0 bases, leaving 16 bases between the germline ends. This CDR3 is CASSLDPGLGTSGNTIYF. The CDR3, as DNA: TGCGCCAGCAGCTTGGATCCGGGACTCGGAACCTCTGGAAACACCATATATTTT.

This clone was observed once. The rearrangement links TRBV18 to TRBJ2-7, with D tentatively TRBD1 (5 bases). CDR1 is KGHSH, CDR2 LQKENI, per germline. This CDR3 is 14 amino acids long. V was pared by 2 bases and J by 3 bases, with 11 bases between. In DNA form, the CDR3 reads TGTGCCAGCTCACCAAGGGGCGGCCTCTACGAGCAGTACTTC. Amino acid sequence: CASSPRGGLYEQYF. The full variable domain, rest sourced from reference TRBV18 and TRBJ2-7, is NAGVMQNPRHLVRRRGQEARLRCSPMKGHSHVYWYRQLPEEGLKFMVYLQKENIIDESGMPKERFSAEFPKEGPSILRIQQVVRGDSAAYFCASSPRGGLYEQYFGPGTRLTVT.

Written as DNA, the CDR3 is TGTGCCAGCAGTTCGGGACAGGGGGCCGGGATGGATACGCAGTATTTT. This gives the protein CASSSGQGAGMDTQYF. The gene calls are TRBV6-2 or TRBV6-3 and TRBJ2-3; the match to TRBD1 covers 12 bases. The CDR3 is made up of 16 amino acids. Germline lookup yields CDR1 MNHEY and CDR2 SVGEGT. V lost 4 bases and J lost 6; bases outside the gene matches: 8.

The CDR3: CASSPPGAAEGYTF. The CDR3, as DNA: TGTGCCAGCAGTCCCCCTGGGGCGGCGGAGGGCTACACCTTC. The chain combines TRBV28 with TRBJ1-2; a possible D gene is TRBD1 (5 bases). The V end lost 5 bases, the J end lost 8 bases, and 18 bases lay between the germline ends. Germline V gives CDR1 MDHEN, CDR2 SYDVKM. This CDR3 region has 14 residues.

The V and J genes are TRBV4-3 and TRBJ2-2, with D unresolved. This CDR3 comprises 15 residues. The V and J ends lost 0 bases and 1 base respectively, with 6 bases between them. Germline-derived CDR1 and CDR2 are LGHNA and YSLEER. The CDR3 coding sequence is TGCGCCAGCAGCCAAGAGCACAGGAACACCGGGGAGCTGTTTTTT. Its protein is CASSQEHRNTGELFF.

This clone has only one observation. The chain has TRBV7-8 and TRBJ1-3; 12 bases match TRBD1. The CDR3 loop spans 17 amino acids. V lost 5 bases and J lost 2; bases outside the gene matches: 7. Germline CDR1 reads SGHVS; CDR2 reads FQNEAQ. The CDR3 loop reads CASSTFRDRGPGNTIYF. The CDR3 region has the DNA TGTGCCAGCAGCACGTTCCGGGACAGGGGGCCTGGAAACACCATATATTTT.